Detailed here is one T cell receptor beta chain. The antigen is undetermined. Produced via immunoSEQ multiplex PCR; TCRdb's table is partial and in-frame only. This table has about 2.2 million clones, around 93% appearing once. As defined, naive CD8 cells were CD45RO-negative and positively selected for CCR7, with terminally differentiated effector memory CD45RA+ cells excluded. Study donors comprised healthy, HIV-negative adults devoid of recent acute infection or vaccination. This specimen comes from a study of shared clonotypes between healthy human individuals. Study-level points and caveats: Larger estimated richness was generally seen in naive subsets than in memory subsets. An effect of sequencing depth on clonotype sharing among donors was expected.

The germline CDR1 and CDR2 sequences are SEHNR and FQNEAQ (reference sequence). The CDR3 contains 14 residues. The ends lost 5 bases at V and 7 bases at J; junction bases unmatched: 10. The sequence was obtained from a young man in good health. Some clones in this sample may be carry-over from other donors' samples. Sequenced: naive CD8+ T cells from PBMCs. V is TRBV7-9 and J is TRBJ1-2; 7 bases agree with TRBD1. The CDR3 reads CASSPRGIQSGYTF. The CDR3 bases are TGTGCCAGCAGCCCCAGGGGGATTCAAAGTGGCTACACCTTC.